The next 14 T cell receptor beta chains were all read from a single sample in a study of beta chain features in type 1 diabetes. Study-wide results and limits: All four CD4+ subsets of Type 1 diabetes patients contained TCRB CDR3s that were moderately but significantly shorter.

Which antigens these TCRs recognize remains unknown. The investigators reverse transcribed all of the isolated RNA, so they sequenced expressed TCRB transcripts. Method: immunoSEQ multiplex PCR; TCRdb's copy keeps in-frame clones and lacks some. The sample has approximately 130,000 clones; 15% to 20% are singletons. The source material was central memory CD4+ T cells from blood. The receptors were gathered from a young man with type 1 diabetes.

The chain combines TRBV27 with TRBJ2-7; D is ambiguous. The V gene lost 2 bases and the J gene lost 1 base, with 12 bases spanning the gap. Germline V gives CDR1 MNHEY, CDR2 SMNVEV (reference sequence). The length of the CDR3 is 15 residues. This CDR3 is CASSLLITSSYEQYF. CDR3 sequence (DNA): TGTGCCAGCAGTTTACTTATAACCTCGTCCTACGAGCAGTACTTC.

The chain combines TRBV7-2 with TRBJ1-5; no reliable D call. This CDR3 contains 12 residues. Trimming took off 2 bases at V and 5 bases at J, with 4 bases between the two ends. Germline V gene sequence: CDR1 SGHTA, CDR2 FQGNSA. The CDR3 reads CASSLQDQPQHF. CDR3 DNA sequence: TGTGCCAGCAGCTTACAGGATCAGCCCCAGCATTTT.

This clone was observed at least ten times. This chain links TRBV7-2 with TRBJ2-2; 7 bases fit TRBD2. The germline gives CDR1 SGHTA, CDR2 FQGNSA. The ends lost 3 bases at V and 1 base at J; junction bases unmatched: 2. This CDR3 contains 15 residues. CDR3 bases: TGTGCCAGCAGCTTGCGGGAGAGGAACACCGGGGAGCTGTTTTTT. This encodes CASSLRERNTGELFF.

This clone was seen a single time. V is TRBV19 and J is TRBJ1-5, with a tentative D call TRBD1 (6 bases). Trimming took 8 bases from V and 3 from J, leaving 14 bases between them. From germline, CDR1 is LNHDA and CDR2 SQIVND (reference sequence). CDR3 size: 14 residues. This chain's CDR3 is CASATDSLNQPQHF. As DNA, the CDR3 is TGTGCCAGTGCAACGGACAGCCTCAATCAGCCCCAGCATTTT.

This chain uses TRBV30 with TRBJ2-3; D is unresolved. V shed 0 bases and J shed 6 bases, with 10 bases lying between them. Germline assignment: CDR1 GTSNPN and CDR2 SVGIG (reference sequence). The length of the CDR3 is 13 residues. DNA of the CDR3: TGTGCCTGGAGTGTCAAAGTTCGGGATACGCAGTATTTT. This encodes CAWSVKVRDTQYF.

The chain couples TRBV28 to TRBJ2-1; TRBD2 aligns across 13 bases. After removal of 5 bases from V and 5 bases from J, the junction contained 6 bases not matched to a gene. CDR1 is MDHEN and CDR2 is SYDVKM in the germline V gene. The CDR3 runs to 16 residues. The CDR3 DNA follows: TGTGCCAGCAGTCCTCCCGGGACTAGCGGGAACAATGAGCAGTTCTTC. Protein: CASSPPGTSGNNEQFF.

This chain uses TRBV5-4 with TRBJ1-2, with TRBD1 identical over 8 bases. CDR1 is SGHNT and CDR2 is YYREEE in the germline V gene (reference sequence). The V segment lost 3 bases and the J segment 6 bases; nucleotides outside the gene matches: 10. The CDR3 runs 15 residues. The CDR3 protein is CASSSDRAYINGYTF. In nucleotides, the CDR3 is TGTGCCAGCAGCTCGGACAGGGCGTATATAAATGGCTACACCTTC.

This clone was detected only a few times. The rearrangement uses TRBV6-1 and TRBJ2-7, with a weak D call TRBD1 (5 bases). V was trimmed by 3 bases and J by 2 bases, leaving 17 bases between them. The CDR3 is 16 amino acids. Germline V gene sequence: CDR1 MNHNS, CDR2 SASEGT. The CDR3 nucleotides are TGTGCCAGCAGTGAGGGCTTTCAGACAGCTACCTACGAGCAGTACTTC. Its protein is CASSEGFQTATYEQYF.

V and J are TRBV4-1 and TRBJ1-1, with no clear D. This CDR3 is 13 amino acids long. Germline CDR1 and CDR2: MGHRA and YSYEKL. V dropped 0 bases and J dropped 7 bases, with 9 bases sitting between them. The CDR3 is CASSQDRAGEAFF. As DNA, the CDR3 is TGCGCCAGCAGCCAAGATCGAGCGGGTGAAGCTTTCTTT.

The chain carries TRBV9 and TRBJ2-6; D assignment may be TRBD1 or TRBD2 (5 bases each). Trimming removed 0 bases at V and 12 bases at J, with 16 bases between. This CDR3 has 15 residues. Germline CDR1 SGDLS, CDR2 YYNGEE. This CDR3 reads CASSVEEGRLAVLTF. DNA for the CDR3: TGTGCCAGCAGCGTAGAAGAGGGACGACTTGCCGTCCTGACTTTC. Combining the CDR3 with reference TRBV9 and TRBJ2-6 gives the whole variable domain DSGVTQTPKHLITATGQRVTLRCSPRSGDLSVYWYQQSLDQGLQFLIQYYNGEERAKGNILERFSAQQFPDLHSELNLSSLELGDSALYFCASSVEEGRLAVLTFGAGSRLTVL.

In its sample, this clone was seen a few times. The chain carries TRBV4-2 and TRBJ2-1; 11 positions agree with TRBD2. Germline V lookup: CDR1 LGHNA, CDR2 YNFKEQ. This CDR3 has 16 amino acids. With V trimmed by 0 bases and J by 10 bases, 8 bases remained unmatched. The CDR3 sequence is CASSQDFTSGSGEQFF. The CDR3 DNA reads TGTGCCAGCAGCCAAGACTTCACTAGCGGGAGCGGCGAGCAGTTCTTC.

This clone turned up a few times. The CDR3 sequence: CSASINDEQFF. The CDR3 DNA is TGCAGTGCTAGTATAAACGATGAGCAGTTCTTC. The chain has TRBV20-1 and TRBJ2-1; D unclear. Germline-derived CDR1 and CDR2 are DFQATT and SNEGSKA (reference sequence). V gave up 3 bases and J gave up 8 bases, with 8 bases separating them. The CDR3 length is 11 residues.

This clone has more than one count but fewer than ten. This chain's CDR3 is CASSFTYRADGKEPQHF. The CDR3, as DNA: TGTGCCAGCAGCTTTACCTACCGGGCGGACGGAAAGGAGCCCCAGCATTTT. This chain joins TRBV7-6 and TRBJ1-5, with no clear D. The germline CDR1 and CDR2 sequences are SGHVS and FNYEAQ. Trimming left V 3 bases short and J 8 bases short, with 23 bases between. The CDR3 consists of 17 residues. Looking up the rest from reference TRBV7-6 and TRBJ1-5 gives the full variable domain: GAGVSQSPRYKVTKRGQDVALRCDPISGHVSLYWYRQALGQGPEFLTYFNYEAQQDKSGLPNDRFSAERPEGSISTLTIQRTEQRDSAMYRCASSFTYRADGKEPQHFGDGTRLSIL.

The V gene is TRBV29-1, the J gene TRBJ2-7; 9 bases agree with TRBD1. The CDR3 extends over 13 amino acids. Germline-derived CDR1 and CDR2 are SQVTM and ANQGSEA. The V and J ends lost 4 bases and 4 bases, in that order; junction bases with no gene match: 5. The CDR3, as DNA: TGCAGCGTTGCGGGGACAGGGAGGTACGAGCAGTACTTC. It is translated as CSVAGTGRYEQYF.